The entry below describes one T cell receptor (beta chain). The antigen is unknown. These data come from a study of CD8+CD57+ T cells in acquired aplastic anemia. Findings and caveats of the study: Overlapping CD8+ CDR3 repertoires of patients and controls contained 25 to 35 shared sequences. Any difference that existed in CD8+ Simpson's diversity between patients and controls was not significant.

Germline V gives CDR1 SGHKS, CDR2 YYEKEE (reference sequence). The CDR3 runs 13 residues. Between the trimmed V and J ends, which lost 2 bases and 5 bases, there was a span of 11 bases. All patients picked for sequencing had shown, by flow cytometry, an expansion of CD8+CD57+ cells. The cohort consisted entirely of patients having severe acquired aplastic anemia. The TCR beta profiling, which covered VDJ combination and CDR3 sequence, was carried out using genomic DNA as the template. One entry per CDR3 protein, called by TCRdb with MiXCR from the reads. Among roughly 260,000 distinct CDR3 sequences listed, around 43% were seen once.

The V call is TRBV5-5, the J call TRBJ2-7; D not resolved. The clonotype was recovered from a human donor with aplastic anemia. The sequenced material came from sorted CD4+, CD8+, or CD8+CD57+ T cells (not recorded which) from PBMCs. For the CDR3, the DNA is TGTGCCAGCAGCTTTTTGGAGTGGGACGAGCAGTACTTC. This encodes CASSFLEWDEQYF.